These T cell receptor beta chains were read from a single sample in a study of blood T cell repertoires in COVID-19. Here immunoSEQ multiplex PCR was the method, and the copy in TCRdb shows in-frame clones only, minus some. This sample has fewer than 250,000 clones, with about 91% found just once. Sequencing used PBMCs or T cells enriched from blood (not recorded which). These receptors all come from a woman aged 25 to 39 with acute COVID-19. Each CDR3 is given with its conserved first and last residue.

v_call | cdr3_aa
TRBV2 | CASSDLDFNQPQHF
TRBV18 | CASSPRPRETQYF
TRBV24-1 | CATNLQTWGFSGNTIYF
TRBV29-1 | CSVAQNIGGITEAFF
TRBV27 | CASSWQGGYGYTF
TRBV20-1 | CSARLRVEAFF
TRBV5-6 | CASSLLAYEQFF
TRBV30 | CAWSARHRGPGNQPQHF
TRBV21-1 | CASSNLETALNQPQHF
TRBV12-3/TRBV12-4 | CASSTHGYEQYF
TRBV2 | CASSERRADKNIQYF
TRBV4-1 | CATLPGQGARRNTEAFF
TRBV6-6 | CASSPGLLIDSNQPQHF
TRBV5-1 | CASSLGAGSSGNTIYF
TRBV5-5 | CASSLDGQPQHF
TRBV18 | CASSPAGQGRPYEQYF
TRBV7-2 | CASSSSTGRYGYTF
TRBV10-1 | CASSTTGTGVAFF
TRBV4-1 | CASSQPGVRDTEAFF
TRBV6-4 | CATWAGSDGQGHGYTF
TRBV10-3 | CAISEGSGGIDGYTF
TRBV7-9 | CASSLSGPRQAQHF
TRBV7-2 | CASSLDHQAHNEQFF
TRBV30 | CAWSLLQGALNEKLFF
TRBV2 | CASSSGGTNEKLFF
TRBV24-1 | CATSESGTRGGDTQYF
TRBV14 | CASRTGGSTEAFF
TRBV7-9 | CASSLPLAGVSTDTQYF
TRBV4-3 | CASSQVALNTGELFF